Below are 8 T cell receptor beta chains sequenced from a single sample in a study of T cell changes during pregnancy in multiple sclerosis. This table comes from immunoSEQ multiplex PCR, and its TCRdb copy is limited to in-frame clones, with some not included. Seen here are around 29,000 clones, roughly 90% observed once, and the top ten hold approximately 3.8%. Sequenced material: CD4+ T cells from peripheral blood mononuclear cells, taken in the first trimester of pregnancy. Every receptor here comes from a female donor in good health, enrolled as a control in a pregnancy study.

This clone was detected only a few times. The chain recombines TRBV5-1 with TRBJ2-1, with 7 bases identical to TRBD1. The germline CDR1 and CDR2 sequences are SGHRS and YFSETQ. This CDR3 region has 16 residues. J lost 4 bases, V lost 5 bases, and 12 bases had no gene match. The CDR3 DNA reads as TGCGCCAGCAGTAAAACCGGGACAGAGATGTACAATGAGCAGTTCTTC. It is translated as CASSKTGTEMYNEQFF.

This clone was picked up a small number of times. This sequence joins TRBV5-6 and TRBJ1-1, with TRBD1 identical over 8 bases. V was pared by 0 bases and J by 1 base, with 8 bases of the junction left unmatched. This CDR3 region has 17 residues. Per the germline V gene, CDR1 is SGHDT and CDR2 is YYEEEE. The CDR3 region is CASSLVTGGWGNTEAFF. DNA of the CDR3: TGTGCCAGCAGCTTGGTTACAGGGGGGTGGGGGAACACTGAAGCTTTCTTT.

The chain recombines TRBV18 with TRBJ1-1; D unclear. CDR1 KGHSH and CDR2 LQKENI come from the germline V gene. Trimming removed 6 bases from V and 11 bases from J, with 13 bases in between. The CDR3 sequence is 11 residues long. CDR3 loop: CASSQHYHAFF. CDR3 bases: TGTGCCAGCTCCCAACACTACCATGCTTTCTTT.

Only one count was recorded for this clone. The rearrangement joins TRBV2 to TRBJ2-1; 7 nucleotides align to TRBD1. Germline lookup yields CDR1 SNHLY and CDR2 FYNNEI. The CDR3 consists of 14 residues. The V gene end was trimmed by 8 bases and the J gene end by 9 bases; junction bases not matched to a gene: 13. The CDR3 nucleotides are TGTGCCAGCGGCACCTTACAGGGGTCTGGTGAGCAGTTCTTC. Its protein product is CASGTLQGSGEQFF.

This chain connects TRBV18 to TRBJ2-3; D unresolved. With 0 bases removed from V and 4 bases from J, the gap between germline ends came to 5 bases. This CDR3 has 13 amino acids. CDR1 and CDR2 from the germline V gene are KGHSH and LQKENI. CDR3 residues: CASSPPGPDTQYF. CDR3 nucleotides: TGTGCCAGCTCACCACCGGGCCCAGATACGCAGTATTTT.

The chain employs TRBV28 and TRBJ1-4; 8 bases align to TRBD1. In germline, CDR1 is MDHEN, CDR2 SYDVKM. The CDR3 runs 14 residues. J was trimmed by 8 bases and V by 8 bases; bases with no gene match: 10. CDR3 loop: CASRQGTAGEKLFF. Here the CDR3 DNA reads TGTGCCAGCCGACAGGGGACAGCAGGAGAAAAACTGTTTTTT.

This clone turned up a few times. This CDR3 reads CASSPEAGGIIYEQYF. CDR3 bases: TGTGCCAGCTCACCTGAAGCGGGAGGCATTATCTACGAGCAGTACTTC. The rearrangement joins TRBV18 to TRBJ2-7; TRBD2 matches 9 bases. Per germline, CDR1 KGHSH and CDR2 LQKENI. The J segment lost 3 bases and the V segment lost 3 bases, leaving 9 bases of the junction unmatched. CDR3 size: 16 residues.

A single count supports this clone. This chain joins TRBV7-2 and TRBJ2-5; D is perhaps TRBD1 (5 bases). Germline lookup yields CDR1 SGHTA and CDR2 FQGNSA. CDR3 length equals 14 residues. V was clipped by 5 bases and J by 4 bases, with 14 bases between them. CDR3 protein: CASSLPRQLETQYF. CDR3 nucleotides: TGTGCCAGCAGCCTACCCAGACAGTTAGAGACCCAGTACTTC.